Sequencing of this TCR beta chain was carried out in a study of T cell responses to AZD1222 COVID-19 vaccine. To note about this clone: Its target is unknown.

Study outcomes and limitations: Mapped onto spike, vaccine-associated CD4 TCRs spanned it and were dominant at 160-218 and 743-854. Seropositive status at baseline applied to only five or six AZD1222 recipients. Unmutated variant regions are reportedly the target of nearly half of TCRs that are spike-specific. Two AZD1222 doses significantly raised spike-specific TCR breadth and depth over controls.

This CDR3 has 15 residues. Germline V gives CDR1 SGHNT, CDR2 YYREEE (reference sequence). Trimming pared 0 bases from V and 1 base from J, leaving 10 bases between. The table came from immunoSEQ multiplex PCR; TCRdb's copy has only in-frame clones and leaves some out. This sample has about 140,000 clones, with 85% to 95% found just once. The source was peripheral blood, collected on day 0 of AZD1222 vaccination. This clonotype was sampled from an adult in good health. The genes are TRBV5-4 and TRBJ1-2; D uncertain. DNA of the CDR3: TGTGCCAGCAGCTTGGTGCAGGAGGGTAACTATGGCTACACCTTC. This translates into CASSLVQEGNYGYTF.